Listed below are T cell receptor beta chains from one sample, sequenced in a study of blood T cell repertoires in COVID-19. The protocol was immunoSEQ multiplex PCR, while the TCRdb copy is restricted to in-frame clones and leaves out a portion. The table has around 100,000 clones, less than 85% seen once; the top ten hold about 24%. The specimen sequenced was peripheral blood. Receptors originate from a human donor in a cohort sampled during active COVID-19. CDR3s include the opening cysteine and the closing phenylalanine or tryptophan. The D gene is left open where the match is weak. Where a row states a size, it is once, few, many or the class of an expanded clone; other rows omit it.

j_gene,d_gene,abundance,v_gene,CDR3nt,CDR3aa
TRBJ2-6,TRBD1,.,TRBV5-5,TGTGCCAGCAGCTCATGGACAGGCTTTAGTGCTGGGGCCAACGTCCTGACTTTC,CASSSWTGFSAGANVLTF
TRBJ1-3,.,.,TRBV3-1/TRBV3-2,TGTGCCAGCAGCCAATCACGGGTAGGCACTGGAAACACCATATATTTT,CASSQSRVGTGNTIYF
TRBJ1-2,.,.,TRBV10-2,TGCGCCAGCAGTGAGTCTCGAGAGGTCTATGGCTACACCTTC,CASSESREVYGYTF
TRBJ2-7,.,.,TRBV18,TGTGCCAGCTCACCACGAGAGGGCTCCTACGAGCAGTACTTC,CASSPREGSYEQYF
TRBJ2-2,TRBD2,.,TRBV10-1,TGCGCCAGCAGTGGTCTAGCGGGAGAAATCACCGGGGAGCTGTTTTTT,CASSGLAGEITGELFF
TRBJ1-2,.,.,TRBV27,TGTGCCAGCAGTAGAGACAGTCCTCATAGCTACACCTTC,CASSRDSPHSYTF
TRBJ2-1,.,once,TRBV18,TGTGCCAGCTCAACTTACAATGAGCAGTTCTTC,CASSTYNEQFF
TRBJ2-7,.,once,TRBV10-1,TGCGCCAGCGTAGAACCAGGACTACGATGGGAGTACTTC,CASVEPGLRWEYF
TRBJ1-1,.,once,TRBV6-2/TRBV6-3,TGTGCCAGCAGTCGCGCAGGGGAAACTGAAGCTTTCTTT,CASSRAGETEAFF
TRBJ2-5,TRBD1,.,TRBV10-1,TGCGCCAGCAGCGCCAGACAGGGAGAGGAGACCCAGTACTTC,CASSARQGEETQYF
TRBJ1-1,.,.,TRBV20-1,TGCAGTGCTAGTTCCGGAGGTAACACTGAAGCTTTCTTT,CSASSGGNTEAFF
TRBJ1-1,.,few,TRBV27,TGTGCCAGCTCAGGGACAATCTTTCGGGAAGCTTTCTTT,CASSGTIFREAFF
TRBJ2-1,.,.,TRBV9,TGTGCCAGCAGCGTAGACAGTTACAATGAGCAGTTCTTC,CASSVDSYNEQFF
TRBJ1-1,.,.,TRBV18,TGTGCCAGCTCCCCCCGGGAGTCCGCTGAAGCTTTCTTT,CASSPRESAEAFF
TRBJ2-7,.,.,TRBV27,TGTGCCAGCAGTTCCCGCGGCGGAAACTCCTACGAGCAGTACTTC,CASSSRGGNSYEQYF
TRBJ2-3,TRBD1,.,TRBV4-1,TGCGCCAGCAGCCAAGGGGGGACAGGGCCCTACACAGATACGCAGTATTTT,CASSQGGTGPYTDTQYF
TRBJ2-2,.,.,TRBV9,TGTGCCAGCAGCTGGGGGGACTTGGGGACCGGGGAGCTGTTTTTT,CASSWGDLGTGELFF
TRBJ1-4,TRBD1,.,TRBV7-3,TGTGCCAGCAGCTTCTTAGGGACAGCGGGTGAAAAACTGTTTTTT,CASSFLGTAGEKLFF
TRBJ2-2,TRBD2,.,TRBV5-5,TGTGCCAGCAGCTTGAAGGCGCAGTCTAGCGGGAGGGCCGACGGGGAGCTGTTTTTT,CASSLKAQSSGRADGELFF
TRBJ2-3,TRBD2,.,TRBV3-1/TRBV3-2,TGTGCCAGCAGCCAAGATCCGCTAGCGGGAGCAGATACGCAGTATTTT,CASSQDPLAGADTQYF
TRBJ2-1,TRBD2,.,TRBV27,TGTGCCAGCAGTTGGGGGACTAGCGGGAGGATAGGCAATGAGCAGTTCTTC,CASSWGTSGRIGNEQFF
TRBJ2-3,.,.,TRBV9,TGTGCCAGCAGCGATACCGGGACAACTAGCACAGATACGCAGTATTTT,CASSDTGTTSTDTQYF
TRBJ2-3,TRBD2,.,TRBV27,TGTGCCAGCAGTTTACGGCTAGCGGGGGTCCTTAGCACAGATACGCAGTATTTT,CASSLRLAGVLSTDTQYF
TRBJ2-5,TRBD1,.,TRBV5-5,TGTGCCAGCAGCCAATTTACAGGGGAACAAGAGACCCAGTACTTC,CASSQFTGEQETQYF
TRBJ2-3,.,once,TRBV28,TGTGCCAGCACCAGCGGACTCCCAAGCACAGATACGCAGTATTTT,CASTSGLPSTDTQYF
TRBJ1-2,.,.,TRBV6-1,TGTGCCAGCATGGGAGTTGGCCTTCTTGGCTACACCTTC,CASMGVGLLGYTF
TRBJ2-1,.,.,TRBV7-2,TGTGCCAGCAGCTTAGGGCCCGGGGATGAGCAGTTCTTC,CASSLGPGDEQFF
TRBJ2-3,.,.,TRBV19,TGTGCCAGTAGTTCCTCCTCGGATACGCAGTATTTT,CASSSSSDTQYF
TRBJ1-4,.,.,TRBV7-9,TGTGCCAGCAGCCCCCCATCTAATGAAAAACTGTTTTTT,CASSPPSNEKLFF
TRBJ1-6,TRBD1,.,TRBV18,TGTGCCAGCTCGAGGGACAGGGATCATTCACCCCTCCACTTT,CASSRDRDHSPLHF
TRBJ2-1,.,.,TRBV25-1,TGTGCCAGCAGTGACCCTGGTCCTATAGACTACAATGAGCAGTTCTTC,CASSDPGPIDYNEQFF
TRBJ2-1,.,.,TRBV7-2,TGTGCCAGCAGCTTGGCGGGCCCTTCCTACAATGAGCAGTTCTTC,CASSLAGPSYNEQFF
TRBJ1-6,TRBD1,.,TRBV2,TGTGCCAGCAGTCCCTTTTCCCCCACAGGGGGGCTTCGTAATTCACCCCTCCACTTT,CASSPFSPTGGLRNSPLHF
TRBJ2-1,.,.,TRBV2,TGTGCCAGCAGATCCCTAGAGACTAGCAATGAGCAGTTCTTC,CASRSLETSNEQFF
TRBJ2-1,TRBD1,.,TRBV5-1,TGCGCCAGCATCCGGATGCCGGGACAGATATACAATGAGCAGTTCTTC,CASIRMPGQIYNEQFF
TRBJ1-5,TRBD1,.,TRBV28,TGTGCCAGCAGTCAGGGGGTCCGGACAGGGGCGAGCAATCAGCCCCAGCATTTT,CASSQGVRTGASNQPQHF
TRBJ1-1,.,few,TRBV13,TGTGCCAGCAGCTTTACAGGGAGACGAGGAAACACTGAAGCTTTCTTT,CASSFTGRRGNTEAFF
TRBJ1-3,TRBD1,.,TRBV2,TGTGCCAGCACCGGCCTAGGGACAGGGTTCGGAAACACCATATATTTT,CASTGLGTGFGNTIYF
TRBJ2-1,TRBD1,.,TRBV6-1,TGTGCCAGCAGTGGCCTCACCGGGACAGGGATCAATGAGCAGTTCTTC,CASSGLTGTGINEQFF
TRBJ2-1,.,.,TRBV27,TGTGCCAGCAGTTTATACGGCAGGGCGGATGAGCAGTTCTTC,CASSLYGRADEQFF
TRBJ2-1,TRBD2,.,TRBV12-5,TGTGCTAGTGGTTTCAGCGCGGGGGGCTCCTACAATGAGCAGTTCTTC,CASGFSAGGSYNEQFF
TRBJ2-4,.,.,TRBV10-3,TGTGCCATCAGTGAATCGGTCAATAGGAGAGACATTCAGTACTTC,CAISESVNRRDIQYF
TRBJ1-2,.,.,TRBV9,TGTGCCAGCAGAAGAGACCCGCCAGGCCAGGGCGGCGGCTACACCTTC,CASRRDPPGQGGGYTF
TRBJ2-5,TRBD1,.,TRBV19,TGTGCCAGTAGCACCGATTACTACTACAGGGGGCAAGAGACCCAGTACTTC,CASSTDYYYRGQETQYF
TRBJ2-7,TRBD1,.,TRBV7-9,TGTGCCAGCAGCTATCGACAGGGGGTCTCCTACGAGCAGTACTTC,CASSYRQGVSYEQYF
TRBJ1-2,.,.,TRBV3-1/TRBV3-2,TGTGCCAGCTCCCTAGAGCTGGGGGGAGGTGGCTACACCTTC,CASSLELGGGGYTF
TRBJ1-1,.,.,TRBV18,TGTGCCAGCTCACCGATACAATGGGAGACGAACACTGAAGCTTTCTTT,CASSPIQWETNTEAFF
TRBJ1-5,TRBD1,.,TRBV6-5,TGTGCCAGCAGCAACGGACAGGGGCGCCAGCCCCAGCATTTT,CASSNGQGRQPQHF
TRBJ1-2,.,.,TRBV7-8,TGTGCCAGCGCCCTCGGACAGAAGAACTATGGCTACACCTTC,CASALGQKNYGYTF
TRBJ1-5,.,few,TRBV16,TGTGCCAGCAGCCCCTCCCGGGGAAATCAGCCCCAGCATTTT,CASSPSRGNQPQHF
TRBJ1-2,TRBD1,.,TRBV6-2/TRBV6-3,TGTGCCAGCAGTTCCCGGGACAGCTTTGATGGCTACACCTTC,CASSSRDSFDGYTF
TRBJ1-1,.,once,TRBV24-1,TGTGCCACCAGTGAACGGGGCACTGAAGCTTTCTTT,CATSERGTEAFF
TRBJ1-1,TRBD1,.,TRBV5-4,TGTGCCAGCAGCGCGTCGACAGGGAAGAAGACTGAAGCTTTCTTT,CASSASTGKKTEAFF
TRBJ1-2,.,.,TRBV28,TGTGCCAGCAGTCCCACAGGGACAAGAGTCTTTGGCTACACCTTC,CASSPTGTRVFGYTF
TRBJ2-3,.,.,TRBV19,TGTGCCAGTAGTCCCCAGACGGGAATGAACACAGATACGCAGTATTTT,CASSPQTGMNTDTQYF